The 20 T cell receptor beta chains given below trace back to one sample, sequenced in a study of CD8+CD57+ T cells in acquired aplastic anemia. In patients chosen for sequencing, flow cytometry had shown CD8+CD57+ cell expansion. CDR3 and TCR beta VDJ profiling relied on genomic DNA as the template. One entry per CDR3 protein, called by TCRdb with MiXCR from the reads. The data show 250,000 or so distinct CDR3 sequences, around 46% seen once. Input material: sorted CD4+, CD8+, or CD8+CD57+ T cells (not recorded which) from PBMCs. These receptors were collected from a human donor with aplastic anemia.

The CDR3 region is CATSEGGTYNEQFF. CDR3 coding DNA: TGTGCCACCAGTGAGGGAGGGACCTACAATGAGCAGTTCTTC. The rearrangement uses TRBV24-1 and TRBJ2-1; 7 bases agree with TRBD2. The CDR3 sequence is 14 residues long. The V gene's germline CDR1 is KGHDR and CDR2 SFDVKD. Germline trimming cut 4 bases from V and 2 bases from J; bases unmatched to any gene: 1.

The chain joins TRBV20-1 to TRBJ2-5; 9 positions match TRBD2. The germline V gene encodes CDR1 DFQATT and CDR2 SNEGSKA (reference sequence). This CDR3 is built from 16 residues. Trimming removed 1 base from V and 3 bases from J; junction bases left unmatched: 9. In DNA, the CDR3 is TGCAGTGCTAGAGTTTTGCGGGAGGGGGCCGAAGAGACCCAGTACTTC. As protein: CSARVLREGAEETQYF.

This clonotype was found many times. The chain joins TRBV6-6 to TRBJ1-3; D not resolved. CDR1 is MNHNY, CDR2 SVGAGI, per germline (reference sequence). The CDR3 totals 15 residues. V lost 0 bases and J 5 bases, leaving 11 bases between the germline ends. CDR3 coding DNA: TGTGCCAGCAGTTACTCCCTGGACGGCAGAAACACCATATATTTT. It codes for CASSYSLDGRNTIYF.

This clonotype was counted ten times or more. This chain's CDR3 is CASSSVPQRISGANVLTF. In DNA form, the CDR3 reads TGTGCCAGCAGTTCAGTCCCTCAACGGATCTCTGGGGCCAACGTCCTGACTTTC. V usage is TRBV12-3 or TRBV12-4 and J usage is TRBJ2-6; no definite D call. The CDR3 totals 18 residues. The ends were cut back, 4 bases at V and 0 bases at J, with 16 bases in the middle.

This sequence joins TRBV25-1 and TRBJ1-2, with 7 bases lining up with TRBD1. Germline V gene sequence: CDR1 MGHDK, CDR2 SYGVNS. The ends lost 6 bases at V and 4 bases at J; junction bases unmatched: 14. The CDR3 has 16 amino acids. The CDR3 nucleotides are TGTGCCAGCAGCCTATCGACAGGGTTCGGTATCTATGGCTACACCTTC. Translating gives CASSLSTGFGIYGYTF.

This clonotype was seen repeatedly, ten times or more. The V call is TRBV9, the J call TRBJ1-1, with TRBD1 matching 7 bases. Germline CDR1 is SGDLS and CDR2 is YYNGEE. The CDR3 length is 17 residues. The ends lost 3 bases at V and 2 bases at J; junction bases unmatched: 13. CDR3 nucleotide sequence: TGTGCCAGCAGCGGGGGGGACCGACAGGGAGGAAACACTGAAGCTTTCTTT. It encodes CASSGGDRQGGNTEAFF.

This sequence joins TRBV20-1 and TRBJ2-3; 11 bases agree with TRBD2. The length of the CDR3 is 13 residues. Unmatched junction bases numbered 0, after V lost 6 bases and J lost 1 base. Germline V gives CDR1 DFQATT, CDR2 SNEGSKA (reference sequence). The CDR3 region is CSATSGGTDTQYF. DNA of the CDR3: TGCAGTGCGACTAGCGGGGGCACAGATACGCAGTATTTT.

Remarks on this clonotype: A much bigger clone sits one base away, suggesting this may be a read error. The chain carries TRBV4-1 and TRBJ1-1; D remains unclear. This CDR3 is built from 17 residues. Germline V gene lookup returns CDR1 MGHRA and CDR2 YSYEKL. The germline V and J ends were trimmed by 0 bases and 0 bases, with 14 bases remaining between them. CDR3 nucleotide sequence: TGCGCCAGCAGCCAAGATCCGAGGAGCGGGATGAACACTGAAGCTTTCTTT. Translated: CASSQDPRSGMNTEAFF.

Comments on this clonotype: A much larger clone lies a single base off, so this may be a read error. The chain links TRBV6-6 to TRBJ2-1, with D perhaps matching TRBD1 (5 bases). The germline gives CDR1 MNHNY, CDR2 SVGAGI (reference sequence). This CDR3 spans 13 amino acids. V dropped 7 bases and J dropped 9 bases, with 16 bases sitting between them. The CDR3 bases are TGTGCCAGCACTCTAAAGGGGCACTCTGAGCAGTTCTTC. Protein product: CASTLKGHSEQFF.

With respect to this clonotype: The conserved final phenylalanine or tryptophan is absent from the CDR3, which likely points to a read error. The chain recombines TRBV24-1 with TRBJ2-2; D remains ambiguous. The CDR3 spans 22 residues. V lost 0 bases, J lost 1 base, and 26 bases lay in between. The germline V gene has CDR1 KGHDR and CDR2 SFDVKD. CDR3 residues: CATSDLVLLTSDGRRNTGELFL. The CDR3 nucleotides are TGTGCCACCAGTGATTTGGTATTATTGACATCCGACGGGCGTCGGAACACCGGGGAGCTGTTTCTT.

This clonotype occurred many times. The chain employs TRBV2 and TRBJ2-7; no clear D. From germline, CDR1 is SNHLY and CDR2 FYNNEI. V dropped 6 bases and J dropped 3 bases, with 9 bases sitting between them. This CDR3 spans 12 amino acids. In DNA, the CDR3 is TGTGCCAGCAGAGGGTCTTTCTACGAGCAGTACTTC. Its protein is CASRGSFYEQYF. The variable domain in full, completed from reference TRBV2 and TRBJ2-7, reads EPEVTQTPSHQVTQMGQEVILRCVPISNHLYFYWYRQILGQKVEFLVSFYNNEISEKSEIFDDQFSVERPDGSNFTLKIRSTKLEDSAMYFCASRGSFYEQYFGPGTRLTVT.

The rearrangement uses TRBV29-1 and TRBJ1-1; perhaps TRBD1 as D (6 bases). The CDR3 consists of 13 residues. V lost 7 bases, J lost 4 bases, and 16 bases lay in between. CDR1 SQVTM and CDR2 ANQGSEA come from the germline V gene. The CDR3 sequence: CSGGGGAGTEAFF. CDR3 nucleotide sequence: TGCAGCGGCGGGGGGGGGGCAGGCACTGAAGCTTTCTTT.

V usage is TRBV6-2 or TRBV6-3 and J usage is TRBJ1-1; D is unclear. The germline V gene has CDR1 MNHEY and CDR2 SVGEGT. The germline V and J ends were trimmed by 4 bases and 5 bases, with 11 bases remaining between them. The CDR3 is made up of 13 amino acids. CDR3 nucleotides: TGTGCCAGCAGTTTGCGAGACCTTACTGAAGCTTTCTTT. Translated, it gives CASSLRDLTEAFF.

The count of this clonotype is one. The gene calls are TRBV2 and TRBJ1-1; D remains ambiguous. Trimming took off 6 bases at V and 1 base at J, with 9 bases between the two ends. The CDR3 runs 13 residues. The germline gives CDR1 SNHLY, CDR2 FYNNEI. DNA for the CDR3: TGTGCCAGCAGAGCATCAGGGAACACTGAAGCTTTCTTT. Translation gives CASRASGNTEAFF.

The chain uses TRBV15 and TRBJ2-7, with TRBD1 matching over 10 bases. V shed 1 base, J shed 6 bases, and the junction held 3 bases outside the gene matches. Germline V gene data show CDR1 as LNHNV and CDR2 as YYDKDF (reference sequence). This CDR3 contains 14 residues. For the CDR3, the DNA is TGTGCCACCAGCAGAGGACAGGGGGCCGGCGAGCAGTACTTC. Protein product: CATSRGQGAGEQYF.

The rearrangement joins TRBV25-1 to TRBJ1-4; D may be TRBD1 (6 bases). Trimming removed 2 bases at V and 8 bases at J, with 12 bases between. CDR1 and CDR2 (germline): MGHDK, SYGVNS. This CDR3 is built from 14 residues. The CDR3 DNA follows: TGTGCCAGCAGTGAACCCACCGGGGGCGAAAAACTGTTTTTT. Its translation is CASSEPTGGEKLFF.

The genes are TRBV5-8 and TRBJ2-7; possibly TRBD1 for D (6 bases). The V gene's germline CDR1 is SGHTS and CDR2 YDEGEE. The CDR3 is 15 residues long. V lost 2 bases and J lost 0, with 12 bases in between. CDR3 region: CASSLGWGLSYEQYF. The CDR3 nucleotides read TGTGCCAGCAGCTTAGGGTGGGGGCTCTCCTACGAGCAGTACTTC.

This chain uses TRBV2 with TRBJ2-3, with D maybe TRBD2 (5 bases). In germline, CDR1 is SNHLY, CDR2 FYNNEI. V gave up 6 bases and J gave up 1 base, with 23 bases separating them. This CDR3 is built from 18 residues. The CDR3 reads CASRDGGLYSPGTDTQYF. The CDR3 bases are TGTGCCAGCAGAGACGGAGGCCTCTATTCCCCTGGCACAGATACGCAGTATTTT.

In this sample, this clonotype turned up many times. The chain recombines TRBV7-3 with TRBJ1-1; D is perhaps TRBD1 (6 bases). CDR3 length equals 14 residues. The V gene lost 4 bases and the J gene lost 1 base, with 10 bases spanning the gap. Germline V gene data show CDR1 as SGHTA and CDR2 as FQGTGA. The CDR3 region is CASSSPGANTEAFF. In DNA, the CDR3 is TGTGCCAGCAGCTCGCCGGGGGCGAACACTGAAGCTTTCTTT.

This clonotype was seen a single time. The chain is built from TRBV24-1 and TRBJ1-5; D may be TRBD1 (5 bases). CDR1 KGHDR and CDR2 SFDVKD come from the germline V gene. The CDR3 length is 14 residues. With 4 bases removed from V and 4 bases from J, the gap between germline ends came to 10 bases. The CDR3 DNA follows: TGTGCCACCAGTGACCAATACAGGAATCAGCCCCAGCATTTT. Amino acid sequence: CATSDQYRNQPQHF.